This record covers a single T cell receptor (beta chain). As yet, its antigen is unknown. This record belongs to a study of early T cells in non-severe SARS-CoV-2 infection. Study-wide context: Sequencing targeted bulk RNA from unsorted whole blood, leaving chains unpaired. The study's findings and limits: Anti-spike CD8 responses were favored by VDJdb matching, which missed private and CD4 specificities.

The length of the CDR3 is 14 residues. Germline V gives CDR1 DFQATT, CDR2 SNEGSKA (reference sequence). With V trimmed by 6 bases and J by 4 bases, 7 bases remained unmatched. As part of library construction, unique molecular identifiers were attached to individual cDNA molecules. TCRdb recomputed calls from the 5' RACE reads with MiXCR, one row per CDR3 protein. The repertoire consists of tens of thousands of distinct CDR3 sequences, with approximately 13% occurring once and the leading ten covering about 6%. The sequenced material came from whole blood. The clonotype originates from an adult who was a healthcare worker with PCR-confirmed SARS-CoV-2 infection or an uninfected control (not recorded which). The chain combines TRBV20-1 with TRBJ2-3, with 10 positions matching TRBD2. CDR3 in amino acids: CSARRLAGSDTQYF. Here the CDR3 DNA reads TGCAGTGCCAGGAGACTAGCGGGTTCAGATACGCAGTATTTT.